This TCR beta chain was obtained from a study of blood T cell repertoires in COVID-19 (TCRdb year 2020). Regarding the study in general: Collaborator samples came from the United States, Italy and Spain and covered acute and convalescent phases of COVID-19. The prospective study material was composed of cDNA or gDNA derived from T cells, B-cell-depleted T cells, or PBMCs. Subjects who had been exposed to COVID-19, were actively infected with it, or had recovered from it provided the deeply sampled blood TCRbeta repertoires that made up the dataset. A freely available public database, intended as a resource for researchers studying the immune response to SARS-CoV-2, is where the repertoires were released. The samples were drawn from the first 160 participants of the ongoing ImmuneRACE study and from some 1,300 subjects provided by 6 global collaborators. Sample metadata almost always included a de-identified subject ID, COVID-19 status, age in years and sex. Where available, HLA class I and class II types were taken from metadata supplied by the sample provider and were not determined by assay-based typing. On the study overall, not on this receptor specifically: The amount of clinical and demographic metadata varied by source and participant and was provided uncurated.

CDR1 and CDR2, per the germline V gene, are MNHNS and SASEGT. The junction carries 15 bases between V and J, which are trimmed by 0 bases and 1 base respectively. Counted from cysteine to phenylalanine, this CDR3 has 17 amino acids. Only CDR3 DNA is held: 51 bases, read in frame from base 1. Participants in the prospective study were aged about 18 to 95 years, lived in approximately 26 United States geographic areas, and enrolled through a virtual design. To assign participants to cohorts, the prospective study relied on clinical history that participants themselves reported in a screening survey and a study questionnaire. ImmuneRACE Cohort 3 recovered participants were defined by two consecutive negative NP/OP PCR tests, healthcare professional clearance, or symptom resolution. Each participant in the prospective study had whole blood, serum and a nasopharyngeal or oropharyngeal swab collected by mobile phlebotomists. Over a roughly 2-month period, participants in the prospective study had the option of providing additional blood draws and questionnaires. Blood samples from the prospective study were shipped frozen or at room temperature prior to DNA extraction.

TCRbeta CDR3 regions were amplified from genomic DNA by means of the immunoSEQ Assay, a bias-controlled multiplex PCR. The authors' analysis ran thus. Nucleated cell counts per sample were estimated from amplification of reference gene primers within the assay. Sequence reads were collapsed and filtered to measure the absolute abundance of every unique TCRbeta CDR3 rearrangement. For each sample, productive Simpson clonality was calculated as the square root of Simpson's diversity index over productive rearrangements. Held by TCRdb, this immuneACCESS table contains in-frame sequences only and omits some clones. Under half of the omission traces to an unresolved V gene where checked; the cause of the rest is unknown. The D gene and trimming were derived from the DNA, and the V and J assignments and clone size from that table. The sample yields 200,000 to 250,000 clones; 85% to 90% were counted once. The ten largest account for under 2% of the sample.

Remarks on this clone: It has no known antigen specificity. No much larger clone exists at a distance of one base, and base qualities are not known.

This sequence originates from a woman between 45 and 60 years old who had recovered from COVID-19. Sequencing input: PBMCs or T cells enriched from blood (not recorded which). Recombination linked TRBV6-1 to TRBJ1-1; the D gene is perhaps TRBD1, from 5 matching bases. The sequenced DNA: TGTGCCAGCAGTGAAGCGCCCGGGTTGGGGGGGAACACTGAAGCTTTCTTT. The resulting protein is CASSEAPGLGGNTEAFF.